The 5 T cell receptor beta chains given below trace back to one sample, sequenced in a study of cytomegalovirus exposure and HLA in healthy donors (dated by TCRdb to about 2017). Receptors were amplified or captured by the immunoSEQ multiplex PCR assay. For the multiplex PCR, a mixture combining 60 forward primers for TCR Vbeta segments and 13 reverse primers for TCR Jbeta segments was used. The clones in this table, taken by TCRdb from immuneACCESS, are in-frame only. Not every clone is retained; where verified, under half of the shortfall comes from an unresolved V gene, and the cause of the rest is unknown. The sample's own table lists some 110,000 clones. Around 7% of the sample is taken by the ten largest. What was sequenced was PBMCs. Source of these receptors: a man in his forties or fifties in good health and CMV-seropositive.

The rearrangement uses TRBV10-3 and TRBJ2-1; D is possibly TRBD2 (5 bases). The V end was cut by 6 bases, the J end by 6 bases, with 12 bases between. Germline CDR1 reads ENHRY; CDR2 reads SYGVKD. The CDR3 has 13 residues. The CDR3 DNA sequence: TGTGCCATCAGGGTTGGTGGGAGCAATGAGCAGTTCTTC. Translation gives CAIRVGGSNEQFF.

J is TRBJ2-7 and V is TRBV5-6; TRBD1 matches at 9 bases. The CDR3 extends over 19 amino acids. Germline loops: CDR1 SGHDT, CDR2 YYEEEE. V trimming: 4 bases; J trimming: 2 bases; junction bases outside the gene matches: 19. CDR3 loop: CASSPPLPGQGSRAYEQYF. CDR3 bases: TGTGCCAGCAGCCCGCCACTGCCGGGACAGGGATCAAGGGCCTACGAGCAGTACTTC.

The CDR3 region has the DNA TGTGCTAGTGGTTGGGAGGGAGGCTATGGCTACACCTTC. Translation gives CASGWEGGYGYTF. The chain uses TRBV12-5 and TRBJ1-2; D unclear. This CDR3 is built from 13 residues. V lost 4 bases, J lost 4 bases, and 10 bases lay in between. CDR1 and CDR2 from the germline V gene are LGHNT and FRNRAP.

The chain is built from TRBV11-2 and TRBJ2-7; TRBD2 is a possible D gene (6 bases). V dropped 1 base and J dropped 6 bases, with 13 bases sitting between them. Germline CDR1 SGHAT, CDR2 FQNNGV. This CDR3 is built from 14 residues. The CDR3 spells CASSLGGGIGEQYF. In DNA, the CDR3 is TGTGCCAGCAGCTTAGGGGGCGGGATCGGCGAGCAGTACTTC.

The CDR3 nucleotides read TGTGCCAGCAGTCCCGCCGGGACAGGGGCTCAGCCCCAGCATTTT. It is translated as CASSPAGTGAQPQHF. The genes are TRBV28 and TRBJ1-5; TRBD1 matches 10 bases. V was pared by 5 bases and J by 6 bases, with 7 bases of the junction left unmatched. CDR1 is MDHEN, CDR2 SYDVKM, per germline. The CDR3 length is 15 residues.